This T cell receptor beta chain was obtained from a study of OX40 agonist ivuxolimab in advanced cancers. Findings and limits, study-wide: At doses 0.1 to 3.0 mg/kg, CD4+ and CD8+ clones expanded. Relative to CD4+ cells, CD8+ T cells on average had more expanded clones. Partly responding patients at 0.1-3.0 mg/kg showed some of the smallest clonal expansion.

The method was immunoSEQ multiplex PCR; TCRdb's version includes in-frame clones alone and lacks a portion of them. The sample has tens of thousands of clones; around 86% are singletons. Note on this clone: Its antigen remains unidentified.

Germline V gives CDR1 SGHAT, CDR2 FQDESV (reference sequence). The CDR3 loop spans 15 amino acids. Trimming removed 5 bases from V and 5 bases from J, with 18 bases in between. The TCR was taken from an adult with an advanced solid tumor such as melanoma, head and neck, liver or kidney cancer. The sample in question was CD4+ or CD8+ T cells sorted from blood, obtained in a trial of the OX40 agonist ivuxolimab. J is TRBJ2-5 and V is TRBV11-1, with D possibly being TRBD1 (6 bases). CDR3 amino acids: CASSRPGQPGETQYF. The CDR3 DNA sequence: TGTGCCAGCAGCCGGCCGGGACAACCGGGCGAGACCCAGTACTTC.